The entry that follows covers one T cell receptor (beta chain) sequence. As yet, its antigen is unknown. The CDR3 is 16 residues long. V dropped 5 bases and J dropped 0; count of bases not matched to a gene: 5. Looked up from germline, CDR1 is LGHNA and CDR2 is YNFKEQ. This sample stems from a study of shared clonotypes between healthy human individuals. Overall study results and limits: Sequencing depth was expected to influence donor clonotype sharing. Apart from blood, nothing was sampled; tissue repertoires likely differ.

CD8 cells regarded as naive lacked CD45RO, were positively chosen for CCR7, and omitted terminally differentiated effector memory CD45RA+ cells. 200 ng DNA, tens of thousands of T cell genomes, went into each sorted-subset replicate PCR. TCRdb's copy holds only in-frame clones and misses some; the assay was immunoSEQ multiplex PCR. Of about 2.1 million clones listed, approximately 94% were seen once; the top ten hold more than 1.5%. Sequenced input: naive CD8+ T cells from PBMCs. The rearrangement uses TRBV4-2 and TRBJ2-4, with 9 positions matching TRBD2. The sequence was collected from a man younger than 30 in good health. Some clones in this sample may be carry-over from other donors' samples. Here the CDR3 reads CASSGLAGLAKNIQYF. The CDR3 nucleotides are TGTGCCAGCAGCGGTCTAGCGGGGTTAGCCAAAAACATTCAGTACTTC.